This T cell receptor (beta chain) was sequenced for a study of tumor and adjacent non-tumor tissue in lung cancer. Study-wide results and caveats: In normal lung, the top 100 clones were significantly more dominant than in tumor.

This CDR3 has 16 residues. CDR1 is SQVTM, CDR2 ANQGSEA, per germline. No cell sorting was done before RNA was extracted from the tissue. TCRbeta libraries were built with three rounds of nested PCR, modified from ARM-PCR. TCRdb recomputed calls from the multiplex PCR reads with MiXCR, one row per CDR3 protein. The sample shows 70,000 to 80,000 distinct CDR3 sequences, approximately 77% of them seen only once. Regarding this clonotype: Its cognate antigen is unknown.

The sequenced sample consisted of lung tumor tissue. The V gene is TRBV29-1, the J gene TRBJ2-4; D may be TRBD2 (7 bases). The receptor's source is a woman aged 40 to 50 with non-small cell lung cancer. For the CDR3, the DNA is TGCAGTGTTTGGGCGGGGGACAAGGGGACCAAAAACATTCAGTACTTC. The encoded protein is CSVWAGDKGTKNIQYF.